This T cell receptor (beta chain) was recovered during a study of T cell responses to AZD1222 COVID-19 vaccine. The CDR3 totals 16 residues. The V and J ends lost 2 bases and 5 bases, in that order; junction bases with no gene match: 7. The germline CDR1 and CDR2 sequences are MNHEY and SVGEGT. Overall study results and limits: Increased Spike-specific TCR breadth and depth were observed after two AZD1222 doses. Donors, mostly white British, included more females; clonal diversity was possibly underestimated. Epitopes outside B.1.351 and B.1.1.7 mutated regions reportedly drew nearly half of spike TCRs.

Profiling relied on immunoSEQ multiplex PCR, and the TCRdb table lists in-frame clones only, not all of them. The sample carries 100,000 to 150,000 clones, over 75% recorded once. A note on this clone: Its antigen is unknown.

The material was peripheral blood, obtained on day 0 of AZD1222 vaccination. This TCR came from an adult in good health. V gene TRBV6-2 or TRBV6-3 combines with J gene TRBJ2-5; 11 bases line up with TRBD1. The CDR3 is CASSYAGQGASETQYF. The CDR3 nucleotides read TGTGCCAGCAGTTACGCTGGACAGGGGGCCTCGGAGACCCAGTACTTC.